Below, 25 T cell receptor beta chains from the same sample are listed, as sequenced in a study of cytomegalovirus exposure and HLA in healthy donors. The PCR was carried out with 60 Vbeta primers and 13 Jbeta primers. Some clones are missing from TCRdb's copy, which holds only in-frame ones; the method was immunoSEQ multiplex PCR. Here the sample spans approximately 100,000 clones, approximately 80% being singletons. The sample comprised PBMCs. The receptors derive from a female donor in good health and CMV-seropositive.

V gene TRBV7-9 combines with J gene TRBJ1-4, with D perhaps matching TRBD1 (5 bases). Germline V gives CDR1 SEHNR, CDR2 FQNEAQ (reference sequence). The CDR3 totals 14 residues. Trimming pared 10 bases from V and 3 bases from J, leaving 15 bases between. Here the CDR3 DNA reads TGTGCCATTACACCGGGAGGGGCTAATGAAAAACTGTTTTTT. Protein sequence: CAITPGGANEKLFF.

CDR3 amino acids: CASSATSGYNNEQFF. Written as DNA, the CDR3 is TGTGCCAGCAGCGCTACTAGCGGGTATAACAATGAGCAGTTCTTC. The rearrangement links TRBV7-6 to TRBJ2-1, with TRBD2 identical over 9 bases. This CDR3 region has 15 residues. V lost 5 bases and J lost 5; bases outside the gene matches: 7. Germline values: CDR1 SGHVS, CDR2 FNYEAQ.

The J gene is TRBJ1-2, the V gene TRBV27; 7 bases line up with TRBD1. The CDR3 is 14 amino acids. The V and J ends lost 6 bases and 3 bases, in that order; junction bases with no gene match: 7. Germline lookup yields CDR1 MNHEY and CDR2 SMNVEV (reference sequence). CDR3 amino acids: CASSEYRGHYGYTF. DNA of the CDR3: TGTGCCAGCAGCGAATACAGGGGCCACTATGGCTACACCTTC.

The sample holds one count of this clone. The chain links TRBV12-5 to TRBJ1-2, with 8 bases that match TRBD1. This CDR3 is built from 16 residues. V shed 2 bases and J 5 bases; nucleotides not matched to a gene: 10. Germline values: CDR1 LGHNT, CDR2 FRNRAP. This CDR3 reads CASGLTGQDRNYGYTF. CDR3 in DNA: TGTGCTAGTGGTTTGACGGGACAGGATCGAAATTATGGCTACACCTTC.

The chain carries TRBV30 and TRBJ1-3; D gene unclear. CDR1 and CDR2 (germline): GTSNPN, SVGIG (reference sequence). The CDR3 runs 14 residues. Trimming took 0 bases from V and 0 from J, leaving 6 bases between them. The CDR3 nucleotides are TGTGCCTGGAGTGTTGGAGCCTCTGGAAACACCATATATTTT. It codes for CAWSVGASGNTIYF.

The V and J genes are TRBV5-1 and TRBJ2-1; TRBD2 aligns across 8 bases. The CDR3 contains 15 residues. V lost 2 bases, J lost 4 bases, and 5 bases stayed unmatched. Germline assignment: CDR1 SGHRS and CDR2 YFSETQ. The CDR3 sequence: CASSFTSGYYNEQFF. In nucleotides, the CDR3 is TGCGCCAGCAGCTTTACTAGCGGCTATTACAATGAGCAGTTCTTC.

The chain joins TRBV28 to TRBJ2-7; 10 positions agree with TRBD1. CDR1 is MDHEN, CDR2 SYDVKM, per germline. The CDR3 has 20 residues. The V gene end was trimmed by 5 bases and the J gene end by 2 bases; junction bases not matched to a gene: 21. DNA of the CDR3: TGTGCCAGCAGTACCCACGGACCTCGTCCGGGACAGGGGTCGACCTACGAGCAGTACTTC. Translation: CASSTHGPRPGQGSTYEQYF.

This clone appeared a single time. V gene TRBV10-3 combines with J gene TRBJ2-4, with TRBD2 matching 9 bases. CDR1 and CDR2 from the germline V gene are ENHRY and SYGVKD. The length of the CDR3 is 15 residues. Germline trimming cut 5 bases from V and 0 bases from J; bases unmatched to any gene: 2. This chain's CDR3 is CAISPSGEAKNIQYF. The DNA for the CDR3 is TGTGCCATCAGTCCTAGCGGGGAAGCCAAAAACATTCAGTACTTC.

The rearrangement links TRBV27 to TRBJ2-5, with 7 bases aligning to TRBD1. CDR1 is MNHEY and CDR2 is SMNVEV in the germline V gene (reference sequence). The CDR3 has 14 amino acids. The trim removed 5 bases at V and 4 bases at J, leaving 7 bases unmatched. CDR3 loop: CASSPGTVRETQYF. The CDR3 DNA reads as TGTGCCAGCAGTCCAGGGACAGTCAGAGAGACCCAGTACTTC.

CDR3 region: CASSPPGVKTYGYTF. CDR3 nucleotides: TGTGCCAGCTCACCACCCGGGGTGAAGACGTATGGCTACACCTTC. The rearrangement links TRBV18 to TRBJ1-2; D is unclear. With 0 bases removed from V and 5 bases from J, the gap between germline ends came to 13 bases. The length of the CDR3 is 15 residues. From germline, CDR1 is KGHSH and CDR2 LQKENI.

This clone was picked up one time. The chain carries TRBV5-8 and TRBJ2-2; 7 positions agree with TRBD2. The germline CDR1 and CDR2 sequences are SGHTS and YDEGEE. The CDR3 is made up of 16 amino acids. With V trimmed by 4 bases and J by 5 bases, 11 bases remained unmatched. CDR3: CASSPRAGRVTGELFF. For the CDR3, the DNA is TGTGCCAGCAGCCCGAGAGCGGGAAGGGTTACCGGGGAGCTGTTTTTT.

The rearrangement joins TRBV5-1 to TRBJ1-1; D not certain. This CDR3 is 11 amino acids long. Trimming took off 4 bases at V and 1 base at J, with 2 bases between the two ends. CDR1 SGHRS and CDR2 YFSETQ come from the germline V gene. This CDR3 is CASSQNTEAFF. CDR3 in DNA: TGCGCCAGCAGCCAGAACACTGAAGCTTTCTTT.

The chain joins TRBV7-2 to TRBJ1-1; 7 bases align to TRBD1. The junction had 6 bases not matched to a gene; V was cut back by 2 bases and J by 3 bases. Germline V lookup: CDR1 SGHTA, CDR2 FQGNSA. This CDR3 is 15 amino acids long. In DNA form, the CDR3 reads TGTGCCAGCAGCTTAATGGGACAGTCGTACACTGAAGCTTTCTTT. Protein: CASSLMGQSYTEAFF. The full variable domain, rest sourced from reference TRBV7-2 and TRBJ1-1, is GAGVSQSPSNKVTEKGKDVELRCDPISGHTALYWYRQSLGQGLEFLIYFQGNSAPDKSGLPSDRFSAERTGGSVSTLTIQRTQQEDSAVYLCASSLMGQSYTEAFFGQGTRLTVV.

The chain is built from TRBV5-1 and TRBJ2-5, with 7 bases fitting TRBD1. Germline CDR1 and CDR2: SGHRS and YFSETQ. The CDR3 has 15 amino acids. Trimming took 4 bases from V and 4 from J; bases not matched to a gene: 10. Written as DNA, the CDR3 is TGCGCCAGCAGCCGGGACAGAACCCGGGGAGAGACCCAGTACTTC. This encodes CASSRDRTRGETQYF.

The rearrangement links TRBV6-6 to TRBJ2-7; a weak D match, TRBD2 (5 bases). CDR1 and CDR2 from the germline V gene are MNHNY and SVGAGI (reference sequence). V gave up 6 bases and J gave up 5 bases, with 17 bases separating them. This CDR3 contains 14 residues. The CDR3 sequence: CASRGLGIGNEQYF. CDR3 in DNA: TGTGCCAGCAGGGGATTAGGGATCGGGAACGAGCAGTACTTC.

This chain joins TRBV11-2 and TRBJ2-7, with 7 bases lining up with TRBD2. V lost 6 bases, J lost 2 bases, and 7 bases stayed unmatched. In germline, CDR1 is SGHAT, CDR2 FQNNGV. This CDR3 has 14 residues. CDR3 bases: TGTGCCAGCAGGAAGATCGGGGGGACCTACGAGCAGTACTTC. This encodes CASRKIGGTYEQYF.

The rearrangement uses TRBV11-2 and TRBJ2-7; D call uncertain. Trimming took off 0 bases at V and 0 bases at J, with 9 bases between the two ends. CDR3 length: 15 amino acids. Germline loops: CDR1 SGHAT, CDR2 FQNNGV. The CDR3 bases are TGTGCCAGCAGCTTAGATCTCTGGAGCTCCTACGAGCAGTACTTC. Encoded protein: CASSLDLWSSYEQYF.

This clone showed up just a few times. This CDR3 is CASSPWDSAPLHF. CDR3 nucleotides: TGTGCCAGCAGCCCTTGGGACAGTGCACCCCTCCACTTT. This sequence joins TRBV11-2 and TRBJ1-6; 7 positions agree with TRBD1. The V gene's germline CDR1 is SGHAT and CDR2 FQNNGV. This CDR3 is 13 amino acids long. The junction had 6 bases not matched to a gene; V was cut back by 5 bases and J by 11 bases.

The chain links TRBV28 to TRBJ2-1; 12 nucleotides line up with TRBD2. J gave up 5 bases and V 5 bases, and 1 base lay outside the gene matches. Germline CDR1 is MDHEN and CDR2 is SYDVKM. The CDR3 extends over 14 amino acids. CDR3 bases: TGTGCCAGCAGTAGGACTAGCGGGGACAATGAGCAGTTCTTC. Protein product: CASSRTSGDNEQFF.

This clone appeared once. The chain uses TRBV2 and TRBJ1-4; TRBD1 is a possible D gene (6 bases). Germline V lookup: CDR1 SNHLY, CDR2 FYNNEI. Trimming cost V 6 bases and J 8 bases, with 19 bases left between them. The CDR3 has 15 amino acids. The CDR3 nucleotides are TGTGCCAGCAGGAGGGGACATCCACCTATCGAAAAACTGTTTTTT. Translated, it gives CASRRGHPPIEKLFF.

This chain joins TRBV5-1 and TRBJ2-1; TRBD2 aligns across 12 bases. This CDR3 has 13 amino acids. Germline lookup yields CDR1 SGHRS and CDR2 YFSETQ. Trimming at V came to 5 bases and at J to 12 bases, leaving 6 bases not matched to a gene. The CDR3 is CASRLAGGPMQFF. As DNA, the CDR3 is TGCGCCAGCAGGCTAGCGGGAGGGCCAATGCAGTTCTTC.

The chain carries TRBV5-1 and TRBJ2-3, with TRBD1 matching over 8 bases. With V trimmed by 4 bases and J by 1 base, 5 bases remained unmatched. This CDR3 contains 15 residues. The germline V gene has CDR1 SGHRS and CDR2 YFSETQ. The CDR3 DNA reads as TGCGCCAGCAGCAAAGGACAGGGACGCACAGATACGCAGTATTTT. Protein sequence: CASSKGQGRTDTQYF.

The chain couples TRBV6-6 to TRBJ2-3, with 11 positions matching TRBD2. The germline V gene has CDR1 MNHNY and CDR2 SVGAGI (reference sequence). The CDR3 consists of 15 residues. V trimming: 4 bases; J trimming: 3 bases; junction bases outside the gene matches: 3. The CDR3 DNA is TGTGCCAGCAGTTTGACTAGCGGGACTACAGATACGCAGTATTTT. It codes for CASSLTSGTTDTQYF.

The table lists this clone with a few counts. The chain combines TRBV2 with TRBJ2-3; D is undetermined. The V gene lost 4 bases and the J gene lost 2 bases, with 13 bases spanning the gap. This CDR3 comprises 15 residues. In germline, CDR1 is SNHLY, CDR2 FYNNEI. The CDR3 bases are TGTGCCAGCAGTGGCTCAGGAAGGATCACAGATACGCAGTATTTT. Protein sequence: CASSGSGRITDTQYF.

The chain has TRBV18 and TRBJ2-7; 7 bases are a match to TRBD2. The germline gives CDR1 KGHSH, CDR2 LQKENI. CDR3 length: 14 residues. The trim removed 2 bases at V and 2 bases at J, leaving 3 bases unmatched. The CDR3 nucleotides are TGTGCCAGCTCACCAGCTAGCGGAACCTACGAGCAGTACTTC. Amino acids: CASSPASGTYEQYF.